Listed below are T cell receptor beta chains from one sample, sequenced in a study of molecular identifiers for immune sequencing clone quantification. TCRdb ran MiXCR on the PCR reads and lists one entry per CDR3 protein. The top ten hold under 2% of the sample, which has 50,000 to 65,000 distinct CDR3 sequences, almost 25% seen once. Sequencing was carried out using naive CD8+ T cells from blood, with Jurkat cell RNA spiked in. The receptors shown here come from a human donor in good health. Some libraries in this study had Jurkat cell RNA spiked in. CDR3s include the opening cysteine and the closing phenylalanine or tryptophan. The order of the fields is J gene, V gene, D gene, clone size, CDR3 DNA, CDR3 protein. D genes are given only for firm matches. The listing skips clone size in some rows; elsewhere it reads once, few, many or a size class.

>TRBJ2-3|TRBV5-1|NA|medium-sized
TGCGCCAGCAGCACAGCCACGGGACGGCTGTACACAGATACGCAGTATTTT
CASSTATGRLYTDTQYF
>TRBJ1-1|TRBV9|NA|many
TGTGCCAGCAGCGTAGGAGCTTTTGGCACTGAAGCTTTCTTT
CASSVGAFGTEAFF
>TRBJ2-5|TRBV15|TRBD1|many
TGTGCCACCAGCAGAGGAATGACAGGGGTAGAGACCCAGTACTTC
CATSRGMTGVETQYF
>TRBJ1-5|TRBV7-9|TRBD1|many
TGTGCCAGCAGCCCGGACAGGGACCGCGGGCAGCCCCAGCATTTT
CASSPDRDRGQPQHF
>TRBJ1-5|TRBV12-3/TRBV12-4|NA|many
TGTGCCAGCAGTTTATTACAGGGTAATCAGCCCCAGCATTTT
CASSLLQGNQPQHF
>TRBJ1-4|TRBV7-9|NA|many
TGTGCCAGCAGCTTATTGGGAACTGAAAAACTGTTTTTT
CASSLLGTEKLFF
>TRBJ1-1|TRBV12-5|NA|many
TGTGCTAGTGGTTTGGTGGTCGGCAGCTTATCGAACACTGAAGCTTTCTTT
CASGLVVGSLSNTEAFF
>TRBJ2-2|TRBV7-9|NA|many
TGTGCCAGCAGCTTAGAAGGATGGAACACCGGGGAGCTGTTTTTT
CASSLEGWNTGELFF
>TRBJ2-1|TRBV30|NA|many
TGTGCCTGGAGAGGTTTGGGCCTCTGGGAGCAGTTCTTC
CAWRGLGLWEQFF
>TRBJ1-1|TRBV4-1|NA|NA
TGCGCCAGCAGCCAAGAAACCCCACAGGGATTCATGAACACTGAAGCTTTCTTT
CASSQETPQGFMNTEAFF
>TRBJ2-3|TRBV6-5|TRBD2|NA
TGTGCCAGCAGCGGGACTAGCGGGGGGTCGGATACGCAGTATTTT
CASSGTSGGSDTQYF
>TRBJ2-5|TRBV6-4|NA|many
TGTGCCAGCAGTGACAATCCCCAGGGCCCCCAAGAGACCCAGTACTTC
CASSDNPQGPQETQYF
>TRBJ2-1|TRBV7-9|TRBD1|NA
TGTGCCAGCAGCCTACGGACAGGCTACAATGAGCAGTTCTTC
CASSLRTGYNEQFF
>TRBJ1-1|TRBV5-1|TRBD1|many
TGCGCCAGCAGCTTGCCCGAGACAGGGTTGCTTGAAGCTTTCTTT
CASSLPETGLLEAFF
>TRBJ2-3|TRBV6-5|NA|many
TGTGCCAGCAGGGAAGGGCCCACAGATACGCAGTATTTT
CASREGPTDTQYF
>TRBJ2-3|TRBV20-1|NA|NA
TGCAGTGCTCCGACTAGCGAGGGGGCAAGCACGGACACGCAGTATTTT
CSAPTSEGASTDTQYF
>TRBJ2-7|TRBV6-5|NA|many
TGTGCCAGCAGTTACTCTGGAGGGGGGGTATACGAGCAGTACTTC
CASSYSGGGVYEQYF
>TRBJ1-1|TRBV6-5|NA|many
TGTGCCAGCAGTTATCCCATGGGGGCCGAAGCTTTCTTT
CASSYPMGAEAFF
>TRBJ2-2|TRBV20-1|TRBD2|NA
TGCAGTGCTAGAGATCTCATTAGCGGGGCTAACACCGGGGAGCTGTTTTTT
CSARDLISGANTGELFF
>TRBJ1-1|TRBV27|NA|NA
TGTGCCAGCAGTTTCGGGCTCCTGAACACTGAAGCTTTCTTT
CASSFGLLNTEAFF
>TRBJ2-3|TRBV5-4|TRBD2|NA
TGTGCCAGCAGCCCCACTAGCGGGGGGAGCACAGATACGCAGTATTTT
CASSPTSGGSTDTQYF
>TRBJ2-3|TRBV7-9|TRBD2|many
TGTGCCAGCAGCTCTATACTAGCGGGAGTCACAGATACGCAGTATTTT
CASSSILAGVTDTQYF
>TRBJ2-7|TRBV20-1|TRBD2|many
TGCAGTGCTAGACTAGCGGGGGAGTACGAGCAGTACTTC
CSARLAGEYEQYF
>TRBJ2-7|TRBV4-1|NA|many
TGCGCCAGCAGCCATTACAAAGGTACCTACGAGCAGTACTTC
CASSHYKGTYEQYF
>TRBJ2-1|TRBV15|TRBD1|many
TGTGCCACCAGCACAGACAGGGGGGTCGGGAATGAGCAGTTCTTC
CATSTDRGVGNEQFF